This T cell receptor (beta chain) stems from a study of blood T cell repertoires in COVID-19. The wider study: The United States, Italy and Spain supplied acute and convalescent COVID-19 samples. Sources were T cells, B-cell-depleted T cells, or PBMCs; the material itself was cDNA or gDNA.

This clone has a handful of counts. Patients at the Seattle site were enrolled during active infection and followed longitudinally. Data came from immunoSEQ multiplex PCR; TCRdb stores just in-frame clones and leaves some out. The data hold about 24,000 clones, with roughly four fifths observed a single time. The sequencing sample was made of peripheral blood. This receptor was obtained from a woman between 65 and 79 years old with COVID-19, enrolled during active disease.

The CDR3 here is CASSPLAGDADTQYF. The CDR3 nucleotides are TGTGCCAGTAGTCCCTTAGCGGGAGACGCAGATACGCAGTATTTT. The chain carries TRBV19 and TRBJ2-3; 9 bases map to TRBD2. The CDR3 spans 15 residues. Germline CDR1 reads LNHDA; CDR2 reads SQIVND (reference sequence). Trimming cost V 5 bases and J 4 bases; bases outside gene matches: 7.